Following are 11 T cell receptor beta chains from one sample sequenced in a study of T cell changes during pregnancy in multiple sclerosis (dated by TCRdb to between 2017 and 2020). Libraries came from the immunoSEQ multiplex PCR assay. TCRdb obtained this table from immuneACCESS and retained in-frame rearrangements with V and J assigned. These tables miss some clones; where compared with another copy, unresolved V genes account for less than half of the shortfall, and the remainder is unexplained. This sample holds 50,000 to 65,000 clones; around 92% were observed only once. The ten largest clonotypes hold 0.85% of the sample. Sequenced here: peripheral blood, sampled in the first trimester of pregnancy. These receptors were obtained from a female donor with multiple sclerosis, enrolled in a pregnancy study.

The chain carries TRBV27 and TRBJ2-5; D perhaps matches TRBD1 (5 bases). CDR1 and CDR2 from the germline V gene are MNHEY and SMNVEV (reference sequence). Trimming removed 3 bases at V and 6 bases at J, with 11 bases between. There are 13 residues in the CDR3. In DNA form, the CDR3 reads TGTGCCAGCAGTTTCGACAGATCGAAGACCCAGTACTTC. Translated, it gives CASSFDRSKTQYF.

The gene calls are TRBV6-1 and TRBJ2-2, with D perhaps TRBD2 (6 bases). The germline V gene encodes CDR1 MNHNS and CDR2 SASEGT. CDR3 length: 13 residues. V lost 9 bases and J 1 base, leaving 9 bases between the germline ends. CDR3 DNA sequence: TGTGCCAGGGGGGAGGTGAACACCGGGGAGCTGTTTTTT. It is translated as CARGEVNTGELFF.

The chain joins TRBV5-6 to TRBJ2-7; 12 bases align to TRBD1. Germline CDR1 reads SGHDT; CDR2 reads YYEEEE. The junction had 9 bases not matched to a gene; V was cut back by 4 bases and J by 7 bases. CDR3 length: 15 residues. In DNA form, the CDR3 reads TGTGCCAGCAGCCCCGGGACAGGGGGCCTGGGGGAGCAGTACTTC. Its translation: CASSPGTGGLGEQYF.

The chain carries TRBV7-2 and TRBJ2-3; TRBD2 matches 8 bases. Trimming took 2 bases from V and 0 from J; bases not matched to a gene: 7. The CDR3 sequence is 17 residues long. The V gene's germline CDR1 is SGHTA and CDR2 FQGNSA. CDR3: CASSLKGRGVSTDTQYF. CDR3 coding DNA: TGTGCCAGCAGCTTAAAGGGGCGGGGGGTCAGCACAGATACGCAGTATTTT.

This clone was detected only once. The chain carries TRBV27 and TRBJ1-5, with 9 bases lining up with TRBD1. V lost 5 bases to trimming and J lost 10 bases; unmatched junction nucleotides: 12. Germline CDR1 MNHEY, CDR2 SMNVEV (reference sequence). The CDR3 has 15 amino acids. CDR3 sequence: CASSTMGQGNHPQHF. The CDR3 DNA is TGTGCCAGCAGTACTATGGGACAGGGTAACCATCCCCAGCATTTT.

The chain has TRBV29-1 and TRBJ1-6; TRBD1 aligns across 8 bases. The germline V gene encodes CDR1 SQVTM and CDR2 ANQGSEA. This CDR3 is built from 14 residues. V shed 7 bases and J 5 bases; nucleotides not matched to a gene: 7. The CDR3 is CSAMGQDDNSPLHF. DNA of the CDR3: TGCAGCGCTATGGGACAGGACGATAATTCACCCCTCCACTTT.

The rearrangement links TRBV29-1 to TRBJ2-1; TRBD1 matches 7 bases. The CDR3 runs 12 residues. Germline CDR1 reads SQVTM; CDR2 reads ANQGSEA. The V segment lost 7 bases and the J segment 10 bases; nucleotides outside the gene matches: 10. The CDR3 DNA follows: TGCAGCGGCAGCCCGGGACAGCGAGAGCAGTTCTTC. Translated: CSGSPGQREQFF.

This clone came up once. The CDR3 DNA is TGTGCCAGCAGTGGGGGACAGGGGGCATACGAGCAGTACTTC. Its translation: CASSGGQGAYEQYF. This chain uses TRBV25-1 with TRBJ2-7, with 12 bases that match TRBD1. Germline lookup yields CDR1 MGHDK and CDR2 SYGVNS. The ends lost 4 bases at V and 4 bases at J; junction bases unmatched: 2. CDR3 size: 14 residues.

The sample holds one count of this clone. V usage is TRBV4-1 and J usage is TRBJ2-3, with D tentatively TRBD2 (5 bases). There are 15 residues in the CDR3. CDR1 MGHRA and CDR2 YSYEKL come from the germline V gene. Trimming shortened V by 1 base and J by 4 bases, and 12 bases separated the two germline ends. In DNA form, the CDR3 reads TGCGCCAGCAGCCAAGTGCCCACGCGGGCAGATACGCAGTATTTT. It is translated as CASSQVPTRADTQYF.

The V call is TRBV19, the J call TRBJ1-5, with D perhaps TRBD1 (5 bases). V dropped 7 bases and J dropped 7 bases, with 23 bases sitting between them. The CDR3 covers 16 residues. The V gene's germline CDR1 is LNHDA and CDR2 SQIVND (reference sequence). CDR3 residues: CASIPRRGEGGQPQHF. CDR3 in DNA: TGTGCCAGTATCCCCCGACGGGGGGAGGGTGGACAGCCCCAGCATTTT.

V and J are TRBV10-3 and TRBJ2-5; TRBD2 matches at 14 bases. The V gene's germline CDR1 is ENHRY and CDR2 SYGVKD. With V trimmed by 10 bases and J by 4 bases, 2 bases remained unmatched. This CDR3 spans 13 amino acids. The CDR3 bases are TGTGCCAGTGGGACTAGCGGGGGAGAGACCCAGTACTTC. Residues: CASGTSGGETQYF.